One sample yielded the 29 T cell receptor beta chains listed below, sequenced in a study of blood T cell repertoires in COVID-19. Sequenced by immunoSEQ multiplex PCR; TCRdb stores in-frame clones only, minus some. Among 300,000 to 500,000 clones listed, approximately 88% were seen once. Input material: PBMCs or T cells enriched from blood (not recorded which). The receptors shown here come from a woman in her thirties or forties with acute COVID-19.

The chain uses TRBV6-5 and TRBJ2-5, with D tentatively TRBD1 (6 bases). Per germline, CDR1 MNHEY and CDR2 SVGAGI. CDR3 size: 14 residues. V lost 7 bases and J lost 3, with 15 bases in between. The CDR3 DNA reads as TGTGCCAGCACCGACGACAGGAACGAAGAGACCCAGTACTTC. This gives the protein CASTDDRNEETQYF.

The V and J genes are TRBV4-1 and TRBJ1-2; D may be TRBD1 (6 bases). V lost 4 bases and J lost 4, with 10 bases in between. The V gene's germline CDR1 is MGHRA and CDR2 YSYEKL. The CDR3 length is 13 residues. The CDR3 protein is CASSPGHLYGYTF. The CDR3 DNA follows: TGCGCCAGCAGCCCGGGACACCTCTATGGCTACACCTTC.

This chain joins TRBV27 and TRBJ1-1; 11 bases align to TRBD1. This CDR3 spans 17 amino acids. Germline V gene data show CDR1 as MNHEY and CDR2 as SMNVEV (reference sequence). Trimming took 6 bases from V and 6 from J; bases not matched to a gene: 15. In DNA form, the CDR3 reads TGTGCCAGCAGAATCGGACAGGGGGCGAGGGGGTGGTCTGAAGCTTTCTTT. It specifies CASRIGQGARGWSEAFF.

This clone was observed a few times. Other DNA sequences in the same sample also yield this CDR3. The chain combines TRBV11-2 with TRBJ1-1; D uncertain. Trimming removed 0 bases from V and 3 bases from J, with 5 bases in between. Germline CDR1 and CDR2: SGHAT and FQNNGV. This CDR3 contains 13 residues. The CDR3: CASSLDRDTEAFF. The CDR3 DNA sequence: TGTGCCAGCAGCTTAGATCGTGACACTGAAGCTTTCTTT.

V gene TRBV19 combines with J gene TRBJ1-5, with TRBD1 as a possible D gene (6 bases). CDR1 and CDR2 (germline): LNHDA, SQIVND (reference sequence). V lost 7 bases, J lost 0 bases, and 13 bases lay in between. The CDR3 is made up of 15 amino acids. DNA for the CDR3: TGTGCCAGTACCCCGGGACATTATAGCAATCAGCCCCAGCATTTT. This encodes CASTPGHYSNQPQHF.

There are a few counts of this clone. This chain links TRBV11-2 with TRBJ1-1; a weak D match, TRBD1 (6 bases). This CDR3 contains 12 residues. Germline-derived CDR1 and CDR2 are SGHAT and FQNNGV. V was pared by 5 bases and J by 5 bases, with 9 bases between. The CDR3 here is CASSLQGTEAFF. CDR3 coding DNA: TGTGCCAGCAGCCTTCAGGGGACTGAAGCTTTCTTT.

V usage is TRBV5-1 and J usage is TRBJ2-3; 7 bases fit TRBD1. V dropped 0 bases and J dropped 6; count of bases not matched to a gene: 10. Germline CDR1 and CDR2: SGHRS and YFSETQ. This CDR3 comprises 16 residues. For the CDR3, the DNA is TGCGCCAGCAGCTTGGAGGGGGCCTCGATATCGGATACGCAGTATTTT. As protein: CASSLEGASISDTQYF.

The V call is TRBV7-9, the J call TRBJ1-6; D gene unclear. This CDR3 spans 11 amino acids. Between the trimmed V and J ends, which lost 5 bases and 7 bases, there was a span of 3 bases. The germline gives CDR1 SEHNR, CDR2 FQNEAQ (reference sequence). CDR3 amino acids: CASSRNSPLHF. CDR3 nucleotides: TGTGCCAGCAGCCGGAATTCACCCCTCCACTTT. Filled out from reference TRBV7-9 and TRBJ1-6, the complete variable domain reads DTGVSQNPRHKITKRGQNVTFRCDPISEHNRLYWYRQTLGQGPEFLTYFQNEAQLEKSRLLSDRFSAERPKGSFSTLEIQRTEQGDSAMYLCASSRNSPLHFGNGTRLTVT.

This clone was counted a few times. The V gene is TRBV7-9, the J gene TRBJ2-2; D might be TRBD2 (5 bases). Trimming left V 4 bases short and J 3 bases short, with 18 bases between. Germline V gene sequence: CDR1 SEHNR, CDR2 FQNEAQ (reference sequence). The CDR3 has 17 residues. The CDR3 loop is CASSSPKGEGDTGELFF. CDR3 nucleotides: TGTGCCAGCAGCTCCCCCAAGGGCGAGGGTGACACCGGGGAGCTGTTTTTT.

J is TRBJ1-5 and V is TRBV5-8; the D is unclear. The V end was cut by 0 bases, the J end by 1 base, with 8 bases between. This CDR3 region has 15 residues. From germline, CDR1 is SGHTS and CDR2 YDEGEE. CDR3 sequence: CASSLGRRSNQPQHF. CDR3 DNA sequence: TGTGCCAGCAGCTTGGGGCGGCGGAGCAATCAGCCCCAGCATTTT.

The chain employs TRBV5-1 and TRBJ2-1; TRBD1 agrees at 10 bases. The CDR3 sequence is 17 residues long. Trimming at V came to 4 bases and at J to 8 bases, leaving 15 bases not matched to a gene. Germline V gene sequence: CDR1 SGHRS, CDR2 YFSETQ. The CDR3: CASSHTGPGQGRDEQFF. CDR3 in DNA: TGCGCCAGCAGCCACACCGGCCCGGGACAGGGGCGCGATGAGCAGTTCTTC.

The chain has TRBV5-1 and TRBJ1-3; weak D call: TRBD1 (6 bases). The CDR3 is 16 amino acids. Germline CDR1 reads SGHRS; CDR2 reads YFSETQ. V lost 5 bases, J lost 2 bases, and 17 bases lay in between. The CDR3 loop reads CASREVLGAAGNTIYF. DNA of the CDR3: TGCGCCAGCAGGGAGGTGTTGGGGGCTGCTGGAAACACCATATATTTT.

The J gene is TRBJ1-2, the V gene TRBV5-1; possibly TRBD1 for D (6 bases). CDR3 length: 15 amino acids. Germline V gene sequence: CDR1 SGHRS, CDR2 YFSETQ. The ends were cut back, 6 bases at V and 4 bases at J, with 19 bases in the middle. CDR3 region: CASKVDGTSLYGYTF. The CDR3 DNA is TGCGCCAGCAAAGTTGACGGGACAAGCCTCTATGGCTACACCTTC.

J is TRBJ1-1 and V is TRBV27; TRBD1 matches 9 bases. Germline CDR1 is MNHEY and CDR2 is SMNVEV (reference sequence). This CDR3 comprises 14 residues. With 6 bases clipped from V and 4 bases from J, the junction kept 6 bases outside the gene matches. The CDR3 nucleotides read TGTGCCAGCAGAGCCGGGACAGGGCCCACTGAAGCTTTCTTT. It is translated as CASRAGTGPTEAFF.

This rearrangement joins TRBV7-9 to TRBJ2-7, with 15 bases that match TRBD2. CDR1 SEHNR and CDR2 FQNEAQ come from the germline V gene (reference sequence). The junction had 10 bases not matched to a gene; V was cut back by 5 bases and J by 5 bases. The CDR3 runs to 17 residues. CDR3 sequence reads: CASSPGLAGGAGDEQYF. CDR3 in DNA: TGTGCCAGCAGCCCCGGACTAGCGGGGGGGGCCGGTGACGAGCAGTACTTC.

V gene TRBV5-4 combines with J gene TRBJ2-1, with unresolved D. This CDR3 has 12 amino acids. Trimming removed 2 bases at V and 8 bases at J, with 8 bases between. Germline-derived CDR1 and CDR2 are SGHNT and YYREEE (reference sequence). CDR3 protein: CASSFPGDEQFF. CDR3 DNA sequence: TGTGCCAGCAGCTTTCCAGGCGATGAGCAGTTCTTC.

The rearrangement links TRBV3-1 (or the pseudogene TRBV3-2) to TRBJ1-1, with a weak D call TRBD1 (6 bases). Germline V lookup: CDR1 LGHDT, CDR2 YNNKEL (reference sequence). The CDR3 is 14 amino acids. Deletions cut 4 bases from V and 3 bases from J, with 12 bases between. CDR3 amino acids: CASSPGTTDTEAFF. The CDR3 DNA sequence: TGTGCCAGCAGCCCCGGGACAACTGACACTGAAGCTTTCTTT.

This clone has only a few counts. This chain joins TRBV7-9 and TRBJ1-6, with D tentatively TRBD1 (5 bases). The germline V gene encodes CDR1 SEHNR and CDR2 FQNEAQ (reference sequence). CDR3 size: 15 residues. Trimming shortened V by 4 bases and J by 8 bases, and 15 bases separated the two germline ends. In DNA, the CDR3 is TGTGCCAGCAGCTCAAACGGGGGTCCGGATTCACCCCTCCACTTT. This translates into CASSSNGGPDSPLHF.

Only a few counts were recorded for this clone. This chain links TRBV4-1 with TRBJ1-5; no reliable D call. Trimming took off 6 bases at V and 2 bases at J, with 11 bases between the two ends. Germline values: CDR1 MGHRA, CDR2 YSYEKL. The CDR3 totals 14 residues. The CDR3, as DNA: TGCGCCAGCAGGGGGAAGGGAGGCAATCAGCCCCAGCATTTT. Residues: CASRGKGGNQPQHF.

This chain links TRBV10-2 with TRBJ2-3; TRBD1 matches 7 bases. The V gene's germline CDR1 is WSHSY and CDR2 SAAADI. J lost 2 bases, V lost 2 bases, and 16 bases had no gene match. CDR3 length: 19 residues. Written as DNA, the CDR3 is TGCGCCAGCAGTGAGGCCCCCGGTCTGACAGGGTGGGACACAGATACGCAGTATTTT. It translates to CASSEAPGLTGWDTDTQYF.

V usage is TRBV10-3 and J usage is TRBJ1-1; a possible D gene is TRBD1 (6 bases). CDR1 and CDR2 from the germline V gene are ENHRY and SYGVKD. This CDR3 is built from 15 residues. V was pared by 6 bases and J by 0 bases, with 14 bases between. The CDR3 nucleotides are TGTGCCATCAGAGCCGGGACAAACATGAACACTGAAGCTTTCTTT. Protein: CAIRAGTNMNTEAFF.

In DNA, the CDR3 is TGTGCCAGCAGTTTACAGGACCTCCAAGGCTACACCTTC. Translated: CASSLQDLQGYTF. This rearrangement joins TRBV5-4 to TRBJ1-2; the D gene is possibly TRBD1 (5 bases). The CDR3 totals 13 residues. The V gene's germline CDR1 is SGHNT and CDR2 YYREEE (reference sequence). Between the trimmed V and J ends, which lost 5 bases and 8 bases, there was a span of 16 bases.

This chain joins TRBV7-9 and TRBJ1-5; tentatively, D is TRBD1 (5 bases). In germline, CDR1 is SEHNR, CDR2 FQNEAQ (reference sequence). The V gene lost 3 bases and the J gene lost 5 bases, with 11 bases spanning the gap. This CDR3 comprises 14 residues. The CDR3 nucleotides are TGTGCCAGCAGCTTGCAGGGTACGCATCAGCCCCAGCATTTT. Its protein product is CASSLQGTHQPQHF.

This chain links TRBV7-9 with TRBJ2-1; TRBD2 agrees at 10 bases. CDR3 length equals 16 residues. Germline V gene lookup returns CDR1 SEHNR and CDR2 FQNEAQ (reference sequence). Germline trimming cut 5 bases from V and 0 bases from J; bases unmatched to any gene: 4. CDR3 loop: CASSSPSGSSYNEQFF. CDR3 in DNA: TGTGCCAGCAGCAGTCCTAGCGGGAGCTCCTACAATGAGCAGTTCTTC.

V gene TRBV5-1 combines with J gene TRBJ1-2, with TRBD1 identical over 10 bases. Germline V lookup: CDR1 SGHRS, CDR2 YFSETQ. Trimming cost V 4 bases and J 4 bases; bases outside gene matches: 10. CDR3 length: 16 residues. The CDR3 sequence: CASSLRQGAIGYGYTF. CDR3 nucleotides: TGCGCCAGCAGCCTACGACAGGGGGCTATTGGCTATGGCTACACCTTC.

Comments on this clone: In the same sample, other DNA sequences code for this CDR3. The chain recombines TRBV27 with TRBJ1-2, with no clear D. Germline V gene data show CDR1 as MNHEY and CDR2 as SMNVEV (reference sequence). The V gene lost 3 bases and the J gene lost 3 bases, with 8 bases spanning the gap. The CDR3 is 13 residues long. Here the CDR3 reads CASSFGQYYGYTF. The DNA for the CDR3 is TGTGCCAGCAGTTTTGGGCAGTACTATGGCTACACCTTC.

This clone was seen a single time. The rearrangement uses TRBV19 and TRBJ1-5; D is unclear. Trimming took off 4 bases at V and 13 bases at J, with 14 bases between the two ends. Germline lookup yields CDR1 LNHDA and CDR2 SQIVND (reference sequence). This CDR3 has 12 residues. This CDR3 reads CASSKSGPSQHF. In nucleotides, the CDR3 is TGTGCCAGTAGTAAGTCAGGTCCCTCGCAGCATTTT.

The chain carries TRBV19 and TRBJ2-1; 8 bases align to TRBD2. The CDR3 has 14 amino acids. V shed 9 bases and J 7 bases; nucleotides not matched to a gene: 11. Germline V gene lookup returns CDR1 LNHDA and CDR2 SQIVND (reference sequence). In nucleotides, the CDR3 is TGTGCCAGCAATCACGCCGGGACTAGGAATGAGCAGTTCTTC. Its translation is CASNHAGTRNEQFF.

The rearrangement joins TRBV19 to TRBJ2-3; tentative D call: TRBD2 (6 bases). The length of the CDR3 is 14 residues. V was clipped by 4 bases and J by 2 bases, with 10 bases between them. Germline-derived CDR1 and CDR2 are LNHDA and SQIVND (reference sequence). The CDR3 DNA sequence: TGTGCCAGTAGTACGGGGGACCTCACAGATACGCAGTATTTT. Translated: CASSTGDLTDTQYF.